Included here is one TCR beta chain sequence, with context. Its antigen remains unidentified. Libraries were prepared by immunoSEQ multiplex PCR; TCRdb keeps only in-frame clonotypes and omits some of them. Here the sample spans 150,000 to 200,000 clones, nearly 90% being singletons. The CDR3 sequence is 13 residues long. The V gene's germline CDR1 is SGDLS and CDR2 YYNGEE. With 1 base removed from V and 9 bases from J, the gap between germline ends came to 11 bases. The donors were part of the validation cohort, which consisted of some 120 subjects and was separate from the first cohort of 666 subjects. The data belong to a study of cytomegalovirus exposure and HLA in healthy donors. Looking at the study overall: The 120 validation repertoires were reported in a later analysis to have been generated on the same platform as the approximately 700 first-cohort repertoires. Findings and caveats of the study: Most TCR sequences were rare, but some public TCRs occurred in many donors. The study designated 150 or so TCR beta chains cytomegalovirus-associated.

The chain employs TRBV9 and TRBJ2-1; D remains ambiguous. This TCR was recovered from a man aged 18-30 years in good health and CMV-seropositive. Source material: PBMCs. The CDR3 region has the DNA TGTGCCAGCAGCGTAAGTCTTGGCGGTGAGCAGTTCTTC. It is translated as CASSVSLGGEQFF.